This T cell receptor beta chain was documented in a study of T cell repertoires in cytomegalovirus infection. Study details: Through public TCR beta signatures, both CMV infection and matching HLA type were indicated.

TCRdb fed the reads into MiXCR, producing one record per CDR3 protein. Of about 150,000 distinct CDR3 sequences in the sample, roughly 17% were seen once. Between the trimmed V and J ends, which lost 0 bases and 7 bases, there was a span of 19 bases. The germline CDR1 and CDR2 sequences are DFQATT and SNEGSKA (reference sequence). This CDR3 has 16 amino acids. This clonotype has just a few counts. The source of this sequence is a human donor in good health (CMV status not recorded). Some clones in this sample may be carry-over from other donors' samples. This chain joins TRBV20-1 and TRBJ2-4; D may be TRBD1 or TRBD2 (7 bases each). The sample comprised CD8+ T cells from PBMCs. CDR3 residues: CSARDRGGGVRNIQYF. The CDR3 DNA sequence: TGCAGTGCTAGAGATCGGGGAGGGGGCGTTCGGAACATTCAGTACTTC.